These 12 T cell receptor beta chains originate from one sample sequenced in a study of cytomegalovirus exposure and HLA in healthy donors. PCR primers comprised 60 Vbeta and 13 Jbeta primers. Profiled with immunoSEQ multiplex PCR; TCRdb holds only in-frame clones, not every one. This sample has approximately 120,000 clones, with approximately 70% found just once. The sample consisted of PBMCs. These receptors all stem from a woman between 65 and 79 years old in good health and CMV-seropositive.

The J gene is TRBJ1-1, the V gene TRBV30; D is perhaps TRBD1 (5 bases). V shed 4 bases and J shed 4 bases, with 16 bases lying between them. CDR3 size: 14 residues. Germline loops: CDR1 GTSNPN, CDR2 SVGIG (reference sequence). CDR3 region: CAWIDGGFGTEAFF. The CDR3 nucleotides are TGTGCCTGGATCGACGGGGGTTTTGGCACTGAAGCTTTCTTT. Full variable domain (outside the CDR3, taken from reference TRBV30 and TRBJ1-1): SQTIHQWPATLVQPVGSPLSLECTVEGTSNPNLYWYRQAAGRGLQLLFYSVGIGQISSEVPQNLSASRPQDRQFILSSKKLLLSDSGFYLCAWIDGGFGTEAFFGQGTRLTVV.

The chain links TRBV13 to TRBJ2-4, with 12 bases that match TRBD2. Germline CDR1 PRHDT, CDR2 FYEKMQ (reference sequence). There are 19 residues in the CDR3. Unmatched junction bases numbered 6, after V lost 0 bases and J lost 0 bases. The CDR3 DNA reads TGTGCCAGCAGCTTAGGACGACTAGCGGGGGAGCTAGCCAAAAACATTCAGTACTTC. It specifies CASSLGRLAGELAKNIQYF. The variable domain in full, with the rest retrieved from reference TRBV13 and TRBJ2-4, is AAGVIQSPRHLIKEKRETATLKCYPIPRHDTVYWYQQGPGQDPQFLISFYEKMQSDKGSIPDRFSAQQFSDYHSELNMSSLELGDSALYFCASSLGRLAGELAKNIQYFGAGTRLSVL.

V usage is TRBV4-1 and J usage is TRBJ2-2; D is perhaps TRBD1 (7 bases). Between the trimmed V and J ends, which lost 3 bases and 6 bases, there was a span of 14 bases. CDR1 is MGHRA and CDR2 is YSYEKL in the germline V gene. The CDR3 has 15 residues. The CDR3 nucleotides are TGCGCCAGCAGCCAGGAAGACAGGGAGGCCGGGGAGCTGTTTTTT. Its translation is CASSQEDREAGELFF.

This clone was seen once. The chain is built from TRBV5-1 and TRBJ2-2; 12 bases map to TRBD2. The V gene end was trimmed by 4 bases and the J gene end by 5 bases; junction bases not matched to a gene: 3. Per the germline V gene, CDR1 is SGHRS and CDR2 is YFSETQ. The CDR3 consists of 15 residues. The CDR3 DNA reads as TGCGCCAGCAGCATCGGACTAGCGGGGACCGGGGAGCTGTTTTTT. It codes for CASSIGLAGTGELFF.

This chain uses TRBV19 with TRBJ1-2, with 11 positions matching TRBD1. CDR3 length: 14 amino acids. From germline, CDR1 is LNHDA and CDR2 SQIVND (reference sequence). V was clipped by 6 bases and J by 8 bases; unmatched bases: 8. The CDR3 here is CASRPWTGGEGYTF. CDR3 nucleotide sequence: TGTGCCAGTAGGCCATGGACAGGGGGCGAAGGCTACACCTTC. Combining the CDR3 with reference TRBV19 and TRBJ1-2 gives the whole variable domain DGGITQSPKYLFRKEGQNVTLSCEQNLNHDAMYWYRQDPGQGLRLIYYSQIVNDFQKGDIAEGYSVSREKKESFPLTVTSAQKNPTAFYLCASRPWTGGEGYTFGSGTRLTVV.

This rearrangement joins TRBV7-9 to TRBJ2-1, with 8 bases that match TRBD2. V dropped 2 bases and J dropped 6; count of bases not matched to a gene: 12. This CDR3 comprises 17 residues. Germline-derived CDR1 and CDR2 are SEHNR and FQNEAQ (reference sequence). This CDR3 is CASSLYFGGRGANEQFF. CDR3 bases: TGTGCCAGCAGCTTATACTTTGGTGGGCGGGGGGCCAATGAGCAGTTCTTC.

CDR3 coding DNA: TGTGCCAGCAGGAAGGGTGGACAGAGCAATCAGCCCCAGCATTTT. Translation: CASRKGGQSNQPQHF. This sequence joins TRBV2 and TRBJ1-5; a possible D gene is TRBD1 (6 bases). The CDR3 spans 15 residues. CDR1 is SNHLY and CDR2 is FYNNEI in the germline V gene. Deletions cut 6 bases from V and 1 base from J, with 13 bases between. The full variable domain, with the rest looked up from reference TRBV2 and TRBJ1-5, is EPEVTQTPSHQVTQMGQEVILRCVPISNHLYFYWYRQILGQKVEFLVSFYNNEISEKSEIFDDQFSVERPDGSNFTLKIRSTKLEDSAMYFCASRKGGQSNQPQHFGDGTRLSIL.

Only a few counts were recorded for this clone. This chain connects TRBV4-3 to TRBJ2-1; D is perhaps TRBD1 (5 bases). Deletions cut 0 bases from V and 9 bases from J, with 12 bases between. The CDR3 runs to 14 residues. Germline V gives CDR1 LGHNA, CDR2 YSLEER. The CDR3 nucleotides are TGCGCCAGCAGCCAAGAGGGGCGTAGAGGTGAGCAGTTCTTC. Protein sequence: CASSQEGRRGEQFF.

The V call is TRBV6-5, the J call TRBJ1-1; D not resolved. This CDR3 is 14 amino acids long. Germline V gene lookup returns CDR1 MNHEY and CDR2 SVGAGI. Trimming took off 0 bases at V and 2 bases at J, with 7 bases between the two ends. This CDR3 is CASSYSGSNTEAFF. In DNA form, the CDR3 reads TGTGCCAGCAGTTACTCGGGGAGTAACACTGAAGCTTTCTTT.

This chain joins TRBV10-3 and TRBJ2-5, with D possibly TRBD2 on 5 matching bases. Trimming removed 5 bases at V and 6 bases at J, with 19 bases between. Germline V gene lookup returns CDR1 ENHRY and CDR2 SYGVKD. CDR3 size: 15 residues. The CDR3 loop reads CAISPVGPSGQTQYF. Written as DNA, the CDR3 is TGTGCCATCAGTCCGGTCGGACCAAGCGGCCAGACCCAGTACTTC.

The chain uses TRBV11-2 and TRBJ1-2; unclear D gene. Germline loops: CDR1 SGHAT, CDR2 FQNNGV. This CDR3 region has 12 residues. The ends were cut back, 5 bases at V and 5 bases at J, with 9 bases in the middle. CDR3 DNA: TGTGCCAGCAGCGAGATGATTTATGGCTACACCTTC. It is translated as CASSEMIYGYTF.

The chain joins TRBV29-1 to TRBJ1-2; 8 bases are shared with TRBD1. The V and J ends lost 3 bases and 8 bases, in that order; junction bases with no gene match: 5. Germline assignment: CDR1 SQVTM and CDR2 ANQGSEA. The CDR3 extends over 12 amino acids. CDR3 sequence (DNA): TGCAGCGTTGACCAGGGGGCTCACGGCTACACCTTC. It is translated as CSVDQGAHGYTF.